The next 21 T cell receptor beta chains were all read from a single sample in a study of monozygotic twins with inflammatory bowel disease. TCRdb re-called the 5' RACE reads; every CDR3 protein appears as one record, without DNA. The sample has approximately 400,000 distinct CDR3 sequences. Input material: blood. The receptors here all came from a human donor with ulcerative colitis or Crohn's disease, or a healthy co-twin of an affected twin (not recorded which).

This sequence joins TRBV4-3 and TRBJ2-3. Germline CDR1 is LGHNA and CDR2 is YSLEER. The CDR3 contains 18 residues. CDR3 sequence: CASSRSAIGSFTSDTQYF.

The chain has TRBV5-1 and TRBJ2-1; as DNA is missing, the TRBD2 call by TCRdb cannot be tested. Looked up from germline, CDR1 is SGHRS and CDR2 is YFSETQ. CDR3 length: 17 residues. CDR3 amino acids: CASSLGGLAGGLHEQFF.

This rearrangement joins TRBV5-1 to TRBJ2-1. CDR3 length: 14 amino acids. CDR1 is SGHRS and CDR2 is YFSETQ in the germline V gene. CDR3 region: CASSLAPPQNEQFF. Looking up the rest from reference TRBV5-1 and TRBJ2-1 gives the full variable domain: KAGVTQTPRYLIKTRGQQVTLSCSPISGHRSVSWYQQTPGQGLQFLFEYFSETQRNKGNFPGRFSGRQFSNSRSEMNVSTLELGDSALYLCASSLAPPQNEQFFGPGTRLTVL.

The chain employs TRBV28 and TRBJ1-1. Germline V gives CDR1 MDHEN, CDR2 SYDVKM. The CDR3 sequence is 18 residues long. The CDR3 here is CASTLHASSEWSGTEAFF.

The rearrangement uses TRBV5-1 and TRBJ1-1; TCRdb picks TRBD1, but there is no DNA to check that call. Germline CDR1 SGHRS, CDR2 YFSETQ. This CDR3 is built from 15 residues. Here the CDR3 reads CASSLADSGRTEAFF.

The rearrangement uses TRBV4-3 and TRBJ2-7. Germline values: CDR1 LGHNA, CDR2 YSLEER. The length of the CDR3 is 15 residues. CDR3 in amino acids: CASSQELGSSYEQYF.

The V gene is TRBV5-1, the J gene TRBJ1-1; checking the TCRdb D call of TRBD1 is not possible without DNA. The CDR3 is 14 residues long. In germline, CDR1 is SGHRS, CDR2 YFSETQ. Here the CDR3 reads CASSRIQGDTEAFF.

CDR3 amino acids: CSARTSGSRGYNEQFF. This rearrangement joins TRBV20-1 to TRBJ2-1; there is no DNA to check the TCRdb D call of TRBD2. The germline V gene has CDR1 DFQATT and CDR2 SNEGSKA (reference sequence). The CDR3 extends over 16 amino acids.

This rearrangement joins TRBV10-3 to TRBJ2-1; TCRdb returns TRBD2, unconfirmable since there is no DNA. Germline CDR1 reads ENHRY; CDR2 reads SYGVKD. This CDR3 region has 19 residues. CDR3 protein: CATSSGASGAFSSYNEQFF.

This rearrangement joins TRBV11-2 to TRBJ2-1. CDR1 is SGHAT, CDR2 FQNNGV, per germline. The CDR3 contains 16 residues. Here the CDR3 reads CASSFRGDSSYNKQFF.

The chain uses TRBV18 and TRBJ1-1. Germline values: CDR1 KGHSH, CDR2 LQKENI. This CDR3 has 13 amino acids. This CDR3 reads CASSTQEGTEAFF.

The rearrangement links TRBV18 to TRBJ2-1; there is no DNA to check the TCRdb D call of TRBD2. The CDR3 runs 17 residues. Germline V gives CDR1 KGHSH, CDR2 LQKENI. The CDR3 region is CASSPEYSGGIYNEQFF.

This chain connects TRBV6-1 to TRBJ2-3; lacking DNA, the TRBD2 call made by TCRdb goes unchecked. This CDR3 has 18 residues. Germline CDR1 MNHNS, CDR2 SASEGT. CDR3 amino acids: CASSPGTSGGLSTDTQYF.

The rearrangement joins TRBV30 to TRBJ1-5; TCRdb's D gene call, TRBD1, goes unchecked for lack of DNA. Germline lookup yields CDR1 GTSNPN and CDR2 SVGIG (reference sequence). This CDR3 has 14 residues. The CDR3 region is CAWQAGTGNQPQHF.

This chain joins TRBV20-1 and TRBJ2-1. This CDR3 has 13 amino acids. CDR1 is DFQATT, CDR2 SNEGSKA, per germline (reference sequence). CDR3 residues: CSAEQSSYNEQFF.

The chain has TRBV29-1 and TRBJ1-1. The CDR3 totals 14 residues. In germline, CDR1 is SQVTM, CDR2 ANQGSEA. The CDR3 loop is CSAEQPMMNTEAFF.

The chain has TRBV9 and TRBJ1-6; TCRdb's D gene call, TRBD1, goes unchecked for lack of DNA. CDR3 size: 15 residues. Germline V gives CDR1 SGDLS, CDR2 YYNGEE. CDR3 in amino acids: CASSAGTGLGSPLHF. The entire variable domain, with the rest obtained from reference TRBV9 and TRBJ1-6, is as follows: DSGVTQTPKHLITATGQRVTLRCSPRSGDLSVYWYQQSLDQGLQFLIQYYNGEERAKGNILERFSAQQFPDLHSELNLSSLELGDSALYFCASSAGTGLGSPLHFGNGTRLTVT.

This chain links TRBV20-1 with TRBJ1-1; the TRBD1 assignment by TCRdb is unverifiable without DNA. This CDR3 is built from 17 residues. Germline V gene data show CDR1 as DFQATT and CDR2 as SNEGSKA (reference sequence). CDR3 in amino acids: CSAPPPGGSPMNTEAFF.

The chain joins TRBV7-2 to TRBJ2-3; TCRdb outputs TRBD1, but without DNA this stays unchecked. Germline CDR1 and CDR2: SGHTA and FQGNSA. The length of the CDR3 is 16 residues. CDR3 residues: CASTYERTAHQDTQYF.

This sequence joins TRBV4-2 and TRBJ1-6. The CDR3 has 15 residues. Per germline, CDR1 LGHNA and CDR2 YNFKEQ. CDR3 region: CASSQEERVNSPLHF.

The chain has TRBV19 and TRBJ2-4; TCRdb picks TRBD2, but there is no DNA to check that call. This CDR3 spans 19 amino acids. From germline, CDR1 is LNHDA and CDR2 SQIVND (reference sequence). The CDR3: CASSIGLAGGLPGKNIQYF.